A single sample gave rise to the 32 T cell receptor beta chains below, sequenced in a study of blood T cell repertoires in COVID-19. TCRdb's table, derived via immunoSEQ multiplex PCR, lists solely in-frame clones and lacks some. The sample lists 200,000 to 250,000 clones; more than 70% were seen once. The sequenced sample was peripheral blood. These TCRs come from a woman aged 80 or over with acute or convalescent COVID-19.

This chain joins TRBV25-1 and TRBJ1-2; D is perhaps TRBD1 (6 bases). Germline CDR1 and CDR2: MGHDK and SYGVNS. The CDR3 has 12 amino acids. The V gene lost 8 bases and the J gene lost 3 bases, with 10 bases spanning the gap. CDR3 in DNA: TGTGCCAGCCAACAGGGTGACTATGGCTACACCTTC. This gives the protein CASQQGDYGYTF.

The chain uses TRBV5-1 and TRBJ1-2, with a tentative D call TRBD1 (5 bases). Germline V gene data show CDR1 as SGHRS and CDR2 as YFSETQ. The CDR3 has 15 residues. The germline V and J ends were trimmed by 4 bases and 0 bases, with 13 bases remaining between them. Here the CDR3 reads CASSLQGSANYGYTF. The DNA of the CDR3 is TGCGCCAGCAGCCTGCAGGGATCAGCTAACTATGGCTACACCTTC.

The rearrangement uses TRBV7-8 and TRBJ1-1; D might be TRBD1 (5 bases). Germline V gene data show CDR1 as SGHVS and CDR2 as FQNEAQ. The CDR3 extends over 15 amino acids. V was pared by 5 bases and J by 0 bases, with 13 bases between. The CDR3 DNA reads as TGTGCCAGCAGCCTTGCTCAGGGCCTGAACACTGAAGCTTTCTTT. Amino acid sequence: CASSLAQGLNTEAFF.

The chain couples TRBV11-2 to TRBJ1-5; a possible D gene is TRBD1 (6 bases). This CDR3 contains 15 residues. Germline lookup yields CDR1 SGHAT and CDR2 FQNNGV. Deletions cut 0 bases from V and 4 bases from J, with 10 bases between. The CDR3 DNA follows: TGTGCCAGCAGCTTAGAGCGGCAGGGGAATCAGCCCCAGCATTTT. Amino acids: CASSLERQGNQPQHF.

The V call is TRBV30, the J call TRBJ2-2; tentative D call: TRBD1 (6 bases). Trimming removed 2 bases at V and 5 bases at J, with 9 bases between. There are 13 residues in the CDR3. Germline assignment: CDR1 GTSNPN and CDR2 SVGIG (reference sequence). CDR3 sequence (DNA): TGTGCCTGGAGTAGGGGGATTACCGGGGAGCTGTTTTTT. Translation: CAWSRGITGELFF.

The genes are TRBV10-2 and TRBJ1-6, with 9 bases identical to TRBD1. The CDR3 loop spans 14 amino acids. Germline loops: CDR1 WSHSY, CDR2 SAAADI. Losses at the gene ends were 9 bases for V and 8 bases for J; bases not matched to a gene: 8. CDR3 sequence: CASWLDRGDSPLHF. CDR3 nucleotide sequence: TGCGCCAGTTGGTTGGACAGGGGAGATTCACCCCTCCACTTT.

In DNA, the CDR3 is TGTGCCAGCAGCCTGGACAGCCTCCCGAACACTGAAGCTTTCTTT. Its translation: CASSLDSLPNTEAFF. The chain couples TRBV7-2 to TRBJ1-1; D is perhaps TRBD1 (6 bases). The CDR3 consists of 15 residues. Per germline, CDR1 SGHTA and CDR2 FQGNSA. Trimming took off 5 bases at V and 1 base at J, with 14 bases between the two ends.

The chain recombines TRBV2 with TRBJ2-3, with 9 positions matching TRBD1. The CDR3 consists of 17 residues. Germline CDR1 and CDR2: SNHLY and FYNNEI. V lost 6 bases, J lost 5 bases, and 15 bases stayed unmatched. The CDR3 region is CASSRPGTGSQRDTQYF. As DNA, the CDR3 is TGTGCCAGCAGCCGCCCGGGGACAGGGAGTCAACGAGATACGCAGTATTTT.

In its sample, this clone was seen once. This chain connects TRBV4-2 to TRBJ1-2; D is unclear. The CDR3 has 14 residues. In germline, CDR1 is LGHNA, CDR2 YNFKEQ. Trimming stripped 0 bases from V and 4 bases from J, with 9 bases between. Here the CDR3 reads CASSQENSIYGYTF. In DNA, the CDR3 is TGTGCCAGCAGCCAAGAAAACAGTATCTATGGCTACACCTTC.

This chain uses TRBV29-1 with TRBJ2-3; D could derive from TRBD1 or TRBD2 (7 bases each). V was pared by 7 bases and J by 1 base, with 12 bases between. The CDR3 contains 13 residues. Germline V CDR1 and CDR2: SQVTM, ANQGSEA. The CDR3 nucleotides are TGCAGCGCAGGGGGGGGCGGCACAGATACGCAGTATTTT. As protein: CSAGGGGTDTQYF.

In the case of this clone: This same CDR3 is encoded by further DNA sequences in the sample. V is TRBV19 and J is TRBJ2-5, with 11 bases lining up with TRBD2. V lost 1 base to trimming and J lost 1 base; unmatched junction nucleotides: 2. The CDR3 is 16 residues long. Germline-derived CDR1 and CDR2 are LNHDA and SQIVND (reference sequence). CDR3 bases: TGTGCCAGTAGTATAGGTCTAGCGGGGGGCCAAGAGACCCAGTACTTC. This codes for CASSIGLAGGQETQYF.

The chain's CDR3 is CASSYPGTGPSSYNEQFF. CDR3 in DNA: TGTGCCAGCAGCTATCCCGGGACAGGGCCCAGCTCCTACAATGAGCAGTTCTTC. The V call is TRBV7-2, the J call TRBJ2-1; TRBD1 agrees at 9 bases. The CDR3 has 18 residues. CDR1 and CDR2 (germline): SGHTA, FQGNSA. The V gene end was trimmed by 4 bases and the J gene end by 0 bases; junction bases not matched to a gene: 10.

This chain connects TRBV28 to TRBJ2-5, with D perhaps TRBD2 (7 bases). The CDR3 loop spans 14 amino acids. With 2 bases removed from V and 5 bases from J, the gap between germline ends came to 12 bases. Germline loops: CDR1 MDHEN, CDR2 SYDVKM. DNA of the CDR3: TGTGCCAGCAGTTTAGTTGGGGGGGCTGAGACCCAGTACTTC. It yields the protein CASSLVGGAETQYF.

This clone appeared once. J is TRBJ1-2 and V is TRBV18; possibly TRBD1 for D (5 bases). The CDR3 sequence is 14 residues long. V lost 0 bases to trimming and J lost 4 bases, with 9 bases between them. The germline CDR1 and CDR2 sequences are KGHSH and LQKENI. The CDR3 nucleotides read TGTGCCAGCTCACCACCAGGGGTCCTCTATGGCTACACCTTC. Translating it yields CASSPPGVLYGYTF. Full variable domain (outside the CDR3, taken from reference TRBV18 and TRBJ1-2): NAGVMQNPRHLVRRRGQEARLRCSPMKGHSHVYWYRQLPEEGLKFMVYLQKENIIDESGMPKERFSAEFPKEGPSILRIQQVVRGDSAAYFCASSPPGVLYGYTFGSGTRLTVV.

The rearrangement links TRBV6-5 to TRBJ2-7, with D possibly matching TRBD1 (6 bases). Trimming took 0 bases from V and 4 from J, leaving 13 bases between them. Per germline, CDR1 MNHEY and CDR2 SVGAGI. This CDR3 is built from 15 residues. The CDR3 loop is CASSYSVRGDYEQYF. In nucleotides, the CDR3 is TGTGCCAGCAGTTACTCCGTCAGGGGCGATTACGAGCAGTACTTC.

The chain joins TRBV19 to TRBJ1-5, with D maybe TRBD1 (5 bases). CDR3 length equals 13 residues. V shed 3 bases and J shed 2 bases, with 5 bases lying between them. Germline V gene data show CDR1 as LNHDA and CDR2 as SQIVND (reference sequence). The CDR3 nucleotides are TGTGCCAGTAGTATCAGGGGCAATCAGCCCCAGCATTTT. This codes for CASSIRGNQPQHF.

The V call is TRBV5-4, the J call TRBJ2-7; 7 bases match TRBD2. The germline gives CDR1 SGHNT, CDR2 YYREEE (reference sequence). Losses at the gene ends were 3 bases for V and 2 bases for J; bases not matched to a gene: 11. The CDR3 totals 16 residues. This chain's CDR3 is CASSSRPGGAAYEQYF. DNA of the CDR3: TGTGCCAGCAGCTCCCGGCCGGGGGGAGCGGCCTACGAGCAGTACTTC.

The rearrangement uses TRBV5-4 and TRBJ2-7; 13 bases fit TRBD2. The trim removed 3 bases at V and 2 bases at J, leaving 2 bases unmatched. Germline V gene lookup returns CDR1 SGHNT and CDR2 YYREEE (reference sequence). The CDR3 runs to 15 residues. CDR3 bases: TGTGCCAGCAGCTCCGGACTAGCGGGGGCCTACGAGCAGTACTTC. This codes for CASSSGLAGAYEQYF. Complete variable domain (other parts from reference TRBV5-4 and TRBJ2-7): ETGVTQSPTHLIKTRGQQVTLRCSSQSGHNTVSWYQQALGQGPQFIFQYYREEENGRGNFPPRFSGLQFPNYSSELNVNALELDDSALYLCASSSGLAGAYEQYFGPGTRLTVT.

The V and J genes are TRBV2 and TRBJ1-5; D unclear. The germline V gene has CDR1 SNHLY and CDR2 FYNNEI. This CDR3 spans 16 amino acids. V was pared by 3 bases and J by 0 bases, with 12 bases between. The CDR3 reads CASSDEVGDSNQPQHF. In DNA form, the CDR3 reads TGTGCCAGCAGTGACGAGGTAGGAGATAGCAATCAGCCCCAGCATTTT.

The genes are TRBV2 and TRBJ1-3; D unclear. The CDR3 consists of 14 residues. V was trimmed by 6 bases and J by 4 bases, leaving 13 bases between them. Germline V lookup: CDR1 SNHLY, CDR2 FYNNEI. The CDR3: CASRDGRQGNTIYF. The CDR3 nucleotides are TGTGCCAGCAGAGACGGGAGACAAGGAAACACCATATATTTT.

This chain uses TRBV29-1 with TRBJ1-1, with D possibly matching TRBD1 (6 bases). Germline CDR1 is SQVTM and CDR2 is ANQGSEA. The CDR3 loop spans 14 amino acids. Trimming took 2 bases from V and 0 from J, leaving 10 bases between them. The CDR3 DNA sequence: TGCAGCGTTGAACCACAGGGCATGAACACTGAAGCTTTCTTT. It translates to CSVEPQGMNTEAFF. The whole variable domain, filled in from reference TRBV29-1 and TRBJ1-1, reads SAVISQKPSRDICQRGTSLTIQCQVDSQVTMMFWYRQQPGQSLTLIATANQGSEATYESGFVIDKFPISRPNLTFSTLTVSNMSPEDSSIYLCSVEPQGMNTEAFFGQGTRLTVV.

Only a few counts were recorded for this clone. V gene TRBV5-1 combines with J gene TRBJ1-5; D remains ambiguous. CDR3 length: 13 amino acids. CDR1 is SGHRS and CDR2 is YFSETQ in the germline V gene. V was pared by 5 bases and J by 4 bases, with 10 bases between. The CDR3 sequence is CASRSGVNQPQHF. Written as DNA, the CDR3 is TGCGCCAGCAGATCCGGGGTTAATCAGCCCCAGCATTTT.

CDR3 sequence reads: CATSDRTSGGSYNEQFF. The CDR3, as DNA: TGTGCCACCAGTGACAGGACTAGCGGGGGCTCCTACAATGAGCAGTTCTTC. The chain couples TRBV24-1 to TRBJ2-1; 13 bases map to TRBD2. Germline V gene sequence: CDR1 KGHDR, CDR2 SFDVKD. The CDR3 covers 17 residues. V dropped 4 bases and J dropped 0; count of bases not matched to a gene: 2.

V is TRBV5-4 and J is TRBJ1-2, with TRBD1 identical over 7 bases. Germline CDR1 reads SGHNT; CDR2 reads YYREEE (reference sequence). This CDR3 region has 15 residues. J was trimmed by 2 bases and V by 3 bases; bases with no gene match: 7. CDR3 region: CASSSGGQRNYGYTF. CDR3 in DNA: TGTGCCAGCAGCTCCGGGGGACAGAGAAACTATGGCTACACCTTC.

The genes are TRBV5-1 and TRBJ2-2, with 9 positions matching TRBD2. Germline CDR1 SGHRS, CDR2 YFSETQ. With 0 bases clipped from V and 3 bases from J, the junction kept 3 bases outside the gene matches. The CDR3 runs 16 residues. In nucleotides, the CDR3 is TGCGCCAGCAGCTTGGTAGCGGGGGATTACACCGGGGAGCTGTTTTTT. As protein: CASSLVAGDYTGELFF.

The chain recombines TRBV6-1 with TRBJ1-2, with D perhaps matching TRBD1 (6 bases). The CDR3 is 13 residues long. V was clipped by 2 bases and J by 6 bases, with 10 bases between them. Germline CDR1 is MNHNS and CDR2 is SASEGT. Here the CDR3 DNA reads TGTGCCAGCAGTGAACACAGGGAAAATGGCTACACCTTC. Amino acid sequence: CASSEHRENGYTF.

The chain links TRBV9 to TRBJ1-2, with a possible D match to TRBD1 (5 bases). Trimming took 0 bases from V and 4 from J, leaving 16 bases between them. The CDR3 is 16 residues long. The germline CDR1 and CDR2 sequences are SGDLS and YYNGEE. CDR3 DNA sequence: TGTGCCAGCAGCGTAGAACGAGGTGGCAGGGCCTATGGCTACACCTTC. Its protein product is CASSVERGGRAYGYTF.

This clone has a handful of counts. V usage is TRBV7-3 and J usage is TRBJ1-5; TRBD1 agrees at 8 bases. CDR3 length equals 14 residues. V trimming: 3 bases; J trimming: 6 bases; junction bases outside the gene matches: 4. Germline assignment: CDR1 SGHTA and CDR2 FQGTGA. The CDR3 coding sequence is TGTGCCAGCAGCTTCGACAGGGGTACTCAGCCCCAGCATTTT. Translating gives CASSFDRGTQPQHF. Together with reference TRBV7-3 and TRBJ1-5, the CDR3 gives the full variable domain: GAGVSQTPSNKVTEKGKYVELRCDPISGHTALYWYRQSLGQGPEFLIYFQGTGAADDSGLPNDRFFAVRPEGSVSTLKIQRTERGDSAVYLCASSFDRGTQPQHFGDGTRLSIL.

This rearrangement joins TRBV29-1 to TRBJ1-1; D is undetermined. This CDR3 is built from 12 residues. V dropped 3 bases and J dropped 4 bases, with 9 bases sitting between them. Germline V lookup: CDR1 SQVTM, CDR2 ANQGSEA. CDR3 nucleotide sequence: TGCAGCGTTGAGGAGGTTGCCACTGAAGCTTTCTTT. Its translation is CSVEEVATEAFF.

The chain uses TRBV28 and TRBJ1-1; 12 bases line up with TRBD1. With 2 bases clipped from V and 10 bases from J, the junction kept 5 bases outside the gene matches. Germline-derived CDR1 and CDR2 are MDHEN and SYDVKM. The CDR3 runs to 14 residues. This chain's CDR3 is CASSLRDRGLIAFF. The CDR3 DNA is TGTGCCAGCAGTTTACGGGACAGGGGGCTGATAGCTTTCTTT.

DNA of the CDR3: TGCGCCAGCAGCTTGGGGGGCCAGAGCGCCGGGCAGTACTTC. Protein product: CASSLGGQSAGQYF. The rearrangement uses TRBV5-1 and TRBJ2-7, with TRBD1 as a possible D gene (5 bases). The germline gives CDR1 SGHRS, CDR2 YFSETQ. The V end was cut by 0 bases, the J end by 9 bases, with 16 bases between. This CDR3 has 14 residues.

This clone was seen only once. The chain combines TRBV7-2 with TRBJ2-5; 16 bases fit TRBD2. Germline-derived CDR1 and CDR2 are SGHTA and FQGNSA. The length of the CDR3 is 18 residues. V lost 1 base and J lost 5; bases outside the gene matches: 7. DNA for the CDR3: TGTGCCAGCAGCTTAGACCCGGGACTAGCGGGGGGGCACGAGACCCAGTACTTC. Its translation: CASSLDPGLAGGHETQYF. The full variable domain, with the rest looked up from reference TRBV7-2 and TRBJ2-5, is GAGVSQSPSNKVTEKGKDVELRCDPISGHTALYWYRQSLGQGLEFLIYFQGNSAPDKSGLPSDRFSAERTGGSVSTLTIQRTQQEDSAVYLCASSLDPGLAGGHETQYFGPGTRLLVL.